This T cell receptor (beta chain) emerged from a study of human T cells and chemical hapten exposure. The library gave individual cDNA molecules unique molecular identifiers. How the authors handled the data: More than 95,000 TCRs per sample was the median, with a range of roughly 20,000 to 700,000. TCRdb processed the RACE reads anew with MiXCR; each CDR3 protein has one entry. Clone size and V and J calls follow TCRdb, not the original study. The sample shows about 360,000 distinct CDR3 sequences, about 4.4% of them seen only once. This clonotype was counted at least ten times. The time point: patch test 1, 2 weeks after DPC sensitization. The treatment is: therapeutic diphenylcyclopropenone sensitization with weekly scalp DPC. Total RNA extraction was carried out from unfractionated whole blood. The CDR3 sequence is 17 residues long. The J segment lost 0 bases and the V segment lost 7 bases, leaving 7 bases of the junction unmatched.

The TCR comes from a woman in her forties or fifties with alopecia areata. Some clones in this sample may be carry-over from other donors' samples. The rearrangement joins TRBV12-3 or TRBV12-4 to TRBJ2-6; TRBD1 aligns across 9 bases. The sequenced sample was whole blood, obtained in connection with sensitization to the hapten diphenylcyclopropenone (DPC). CDR3 protein: CASNRGTGYSGANVLTF. CDR3 bases: TGTGCCAGCAACCGAGGGACAGGGTACTCTGGGGCCAACGTCCTGACTTTC.